Shown below are 30 T cell receptor beta chains from a single sample sequenced in a study of T cells in Graves' hyperthyroidism and ophthalmopathy (dated by TCRdb to about 2019). The library was generated by multiplex PCR. Reads for this sample came from an Illumina HiSeq 2000. The TCR beta CDR3 regions were amplified from the RNA transcripts. The TCR CDR3 was subjected to a first round of RT-PCR using the HTBI primer set and the Qiagen OneStep RT-PCR kit. TCRdb ran its own pipeline on the public reads, namely fastp trimming at Q25 and MiXCR clone calling, and kept in-frame beta chains. Rows with one shared CDR3 protein collapse into an entry with the most common genes and DNA. Within this sample are around 700,000 distinct CDR3 sequences, with roughly a sixth of them counted one time only. The ten largest make up around 15% of the sample. The sequencing input was blood. The receptors stem from a woman aged 45-60 years with Graves' hyperthyroidism that later progressed to Graves' ophthalmopathy.

This clonotype came up many times. This rearrangement joins TRBV7-2 to TRBJ1-1; 10 bases are a match to TRBD1. Germline V gives CDR1 SGHTA, CDR2 FQGNSA. V lost 5 bases to trimming and J lost 7 bases; unmatched junction nucleotides: 7. This CDR3 comprises 14 residues. CDR3 DNA sequence: TGTGCCAGCAGCAATGACAGGGGGCTGGGTGAAGCTTTCTTT. Its translation: CASSNDRGLGEAFF.

There are a few counts of this clonotype. The chain employs TRBV7-9 and TRBJ2-2; 14 nucleotides agree with TRBD2. V lost 5 bases, J lost 2 bases, and 7 bases stayed unmatched. This CDR3 comprises 18 residues. Germline V gene lookup returns CDR1 SEHNR and CDR2 FQNEAQ (reference sequence). Written as DNA, the CDR3 is TGTGCCAGCAGCACGACTAGCGGGGGGGGCCAAAACACCGGGGAGCTGTTTTTT. Encoded protein: CASSTTSGGGQNTGELFF.

There are many counts of this clonotype. The CDR3 DNA follows: TGTGCCAGCGGGGAGACTCAGAACACTGAAGCTTTCTTT. Amino acids: CASGETQNTEAFF. The V and J genes are TRBV12-3 or TRBV12-4 and TRBJ1-1; no definite D call. Trimming took off 8 bases at V and 1 base at J, with 11 bases between the two ends. This CDR3 region has 13 residues.

This clonotype was picked up a small number of times. CDR3 DNA: TGCGCCAGCAGCTTGAGCTCACAGGGGGATGAGACCCAGTACTTC. Translating it yields CASSLSSQGDETQYF. The rearrangement joins TRBV5-1 to TRBJ2-5; TRBD1 agrees at 8 bases. CDR3 length: 15 amino acids. V lost 1 base, J lost 5 bases, and 7 bases stayed unmatched. In germline, CDR1 is SGHRS, CDR2 YFSETQ.

In this sample, this clonotype turned up a few times. The rearrangement links TRBV6-6 to TRBJ1-6; 12 bases map to TRBD1. Germline CDR1 reads MNHNY; CDR2 reads SVGAGI (reference sequence). CDR3 length equals 15 residues. Trimming at V came to 2 bases and at J to 10 bases, leaving 3 bases not matched to a gene. The CDR3 region has the DNA TGTGCCAGCAGTTACACGGGACAGGGGGCCTCACCCCTCCACTTT. Residues: CASSYTGQGASPLHF.

The chain recombines TRBV12-3 or TRBV12-4 with TRBJ2-5; either TRBD1 or TRBD2 may supply D (5 bases each). This CDR3 has 14 amino acids. The V end lost 6 bases, the J end lost 5 bases, and 16 bases lay between the germline ends. CDR3 sequence: CASSPRGSFETQYF. The CDR3 bases are TGTGCCAGCAGCCCCCGGGGCTCTTTCGAGACCCAGTACTTC.

A few counts support this clonotype. The rearrangement links TRBV20-1 to TRBJ1-2, with a possible D match to TRBD1 (6 bases). The CDR3 is made up of 14 amino acids. Trimming took 0 bases from V and 2 from J, leaving 10 bases between them. The V gene's germline CDR1 is DFQATT and CDR2 SNEGSKA (reference sequence). This CDR3 is CSARDDRPNYGYTF. The CDR3 nucleotides are TGCAGTGCTAGAGATGACAGGCCCAACTATGGCTACACCTTC.

This clonotype was seen ten or more times. V gene TRBV20-1 combines with J gene TRBJ1-4; 8 nucleotides line up with TRBD1. The germline gives CDR1 DFQATT, CDR2 SNEGSKA (reference sequence). This CDR3 contains 15 residues. The V segment lost 0 bases and the J segment 8 bases; nucleotides outside the gene matches: 8. DNA of the CDR3: TGCAGTGCTAGAGATTCTACCGGGACAGGAGAAAAACTGTTTTTT. It encodes CSARDSTGTGEKLFF.

This clonotype has more than one count but fewer than ten. This chain joins TRBV4-1 and TRBJ2-1, with D perhaps matching TRBD1 or TRBD2 (5 bases each). The CDR3 consists of 16 residues. Trimming removed 0 bases from V and 4 bases from J, with 13 bases in between. The V gene's germline CDR1 is MGHRA and CDR2 YSYEKL. The CDR3 region has the DNA TGCGCCAGCAGCCAAGATGGTCCAGGGACGTACAATGAGCAGTTCTTC. This sequence encodes CASSQDGPGTYNEQFF.

The gene calls are TRBV29-1 and TRBJ1-2, with TRBD1 identical over 7 bases. Germline trimming cut 3 bases from V and 6 bases from J; bases unmatched to any gene: 16. The length of the CDR3 is 16 residues. In germline, CDR1 is SQVTM, CDR2 ANQGSEA. The CDR3 nucleotides read TGCAGCGTTGATATTGGGTCAGGGGGAGTAAGGGATGGCTACACCTTC. The encoded protein is CSVDIGSGGVRDGYTF.

At least ten counts were recorded for this clonotype. The chain employs TRBV20-1 and TRBJ1-1, with unresolved D. The CDR3 spans 14 residues. The V end lost 7 bases, the J end lost 0 bases, and 15 bases lay between the germline ends. Germline V CDR1 and CDR2: DFQATT, SNEGSKA (reference sequence). The CDR3 sequence is CSGLTGIMNTEAFF. CDR3 DNA sequence: TGCAGTGGCCTTACGGGGATCATGAACACTGAAGCTTTCTTT.

This clonotype has a handful of counts. The chain is built from TRBV11-2 and TRBJ1-1; weak D call: TRBD1 (6 bases). Between the trimmed V and J ends, which lost 1 base and 11 bases, there was a span of 20 bases. The CDR3 contains 15 residues. CDR1 is SGHAT and CDR2 is FQNNGV in the germline V gene. The CDR3 nucleotides read TGTGCCAGCAGCTTAGTTGGGGGCTCTTGGCCAAGCGCTTTCTTT. Translating gives CASSLVGGSWPSAFF.

Only a few counts were recorded for this clonotype. This chain links TRBV9 with TRBJ1-1; D may be TRBD1 (6 bases). This CDR3 spans 15 amino acids. The V and J ends lost 2 bases and 5 bases respectively, with 16 bases between them. Germline V gene lookup returns CDR1 SGDLS and CDR2 YYNGEE. CDR3 loop: CASSVASGGPTEAFF. CDR3 in DNA: TGTGCCAGCAGCGTCGCCTCGGGGGGGCCGACTGAAGCTTTCTTT.

This clonotype came up many times. V gene TRBV5-1 combines with J gene TRBJ1-1; perhaps TRBD1 as D (6 bases). The germline V gene encodes CDR1 SGHRS and CDR2 YFSETQ. Trimming cost V 3 bases and J 6 bases, with 18 bases left between them. This CDR3 has 15 residues. CDR3 in DNA: TGCGCCAGCAGCTCTGGGTGGGGGGCTCGGGCTGAAGCTTTCTTT. It codes for CASSSGWGARAEAFF.

This clonotype was counted only a few times. The rearrangement links TRBV7-2 to TRBJ2-1; D not certain. Germline V gives CDR1 SGHTA, CDR2 FQGNSA. Deletions cut 7 bases from V and 0 bases from J, with 13 bases between. The CDR3 totals 15 residues. CDR3 nucleotide sequence: TGTGCCAGCACGAGATATACGAGCTCCTACAATGAGCAGTTCTTC. This sequence encodes CASTRYTSSYNEQFF.

This clonotype occurred a few times. CDR3 DNA sequence: TGCAGTGCTAGGGGCGGGGGGCGTCGGGTTCATGGCTACACCTTC. Translation: CSARGGGRRVHGYTF. The chain has TRBV20-1 and TRBJ1-2, with D possibly being TRBD1 (6 bases). CDR1 is DFQATT and CDR2 is SNEGSKA in the germline V gene (reference sequence). The V end was cut by 3 bases, the J end by 6 bases, with 20 bases between. This CDR3 comprises 15 residues.

This clonotype was detected many times. The rearrangement joins TRBV5-1 to TRBJ2-1; a possible D gene is TRBD2 (6 bases). Germline values: CDR1 SGHRS, CDR2 YFSETQ. The CDR3 is 15 residues long. V lost 4 bases and J lost 6, with 17 bases in between. In nucleotides, the CDR3 is TGCGCCAGCAGCCACGAACTTAGCGGTCTCAATGAGCAGTTCTTC. It specifies CASSHELSGLNEQFF.

This clonotype was detected only a few times. V is TRBV7-9 and J is TRBJ1-3, with 7 bases matching TRBD1. The CDR3 is 15 residues long. Germline assignment: CDR1 SEHNR and CDR2 FQNEAQ (reference sequence). J lost 4 bases, V lost 5 bases, and 8 bases had no gene match. CDR3 loop: CASSPPTGFGNTIYF. Here the CDR3 DNA reads TGTGCCAGCAGCCCGCCGACAGGGTTCGGAAACACCATATATTTT.

The chain links TRBV29-1 to TRBJ2-3; no clear D gene. CDR1 and CDR2 from the germline V gene are SQVTM and ANQGSEA. This CDR3 has 14 residues. V was cut by 0 bases and J by 4 bases, with 11 bases left in between. The CDR3 region is CSVEDTPGPDTQYF. CDR3 in DNA: TGCAGCGTTGAAGATACCCCAGGCCCAGATACGCAGTATTTT.

This clonotype was detected ten times or more. This sequence joins TRBV20-1 and TRBJ1-2; possible D gene TRBD1, 6 bases. Deletions cut 2 bases from V and 2 bases from J, with 9 bases between. Germline V gene data show CDR1 as DFQATT and CDR2 as SNEGSKA (reference sequence). CDR3 length: 13 amino acids. The CDR3 is CSARSGHNYGYTF. CDR3 bases: TGCAGTGCTAGATCGGGACACAACTATGGCTACACCTTC.

At least ten counts were recorded for this clonotype. The chain is built from TRBV2 and TRBJ1-1, with TRBD1 matching 8 bases. This CDR3 comprises 12 residues. The germline gives CDR1 SNHLY, CDR2 FYNNEI. Losses at the gene ends were 8 bases for V and 10 bases for J; bases not matched to a gene: 9. The CDR3 DNA reads as TGTGCCAGCTTTTCCACAGGGGGAAGAGCTTTCTTT. Encoded protein: CASFSTGGRAFF.

The rearrangement uses TRBV2 and TRBJ1-6, with D uncertain. Germline CDR1 and CDR2: SNHLY and FYNNEI. The CDR3 runs to 16 residues. Trimming took off 6 bases at V and 7 bases at J, with 19 bases between the two ends. The CDR3 reads CASSDTIREANSPLHF. CDR3 DNA sequence: TGTGCCAGCAGCGACACTATCCGGGAGGCAAATTCACCCCTCCACTTT.

This clonotype appeared many times. The chain recombines TRBV12-5 with TRBJ1-5, with a weak D call TRBD1 (5 bases). The V end was cut by 6 bases, the J end by 3 bases, with 18 bases between. Germline values: CDR1 LGHNT, CDR2 FRNRAP. CDR3 length equals 16 residues. The CDR3, as DNA: TGTGCTAGTGGCTACAGGATAAGGGAGATCAATCAGCCCCAGCATTTT. It specifies CASGYRIREINQPQHF.

This clonotype was seen many times. The chain uses TRBV20-1 and TRBJ2-1; D is uncertain. The V gene lost 1 base and the J gene lost 9 bases, with 22 bases spanning the gap. Germline loops: CDR1 DFQATT, CDR2 SNEGSKA (reference sequence). The CDR3 covers 16 residues. In nucleotides, the CDR3 is TGCAGTGCTAGAGTATTCGACAAGGAACCCTCAAGTGAGCAGTTCTTC. This encodes CSARVFDKEPSSEQFF.

The genes are TRBV10-3 and TRBJ1-5; D not certain. The germline CDR1 and CDR2 sequences are ENHRY and SYGVKD. The CDR3 is made up of 14 amino acids. The V and J ends lost 0 bases and 3 bases respectively, with 6 bases between them. The DNA of the CDR3 is TGTGCCATCAGTGAGTCTGGACTCAATCAGCCCCAGCATTTT. It encodes CAISESGLNQPQHF.

There are many counts of this clonotype. The chain is built from TRBV30 and TRBJ2-1; 10 bases agree with TRBD1. Germline CDR1 is GTSNPN and CDR2 is SVGIG (reference sequence). J was trimmed by 5 bases and V by 1 base; bases with no gene match: 2. The CDR3 has 14 residues. DNA for the CDR3: TGTGCCTGGAGTGGGGACAGGGGTCACAATGAGCAGTTCTTC. It encodes CAWSGDRGHNEQFF.

Only a few counts were recorded for this clonotype. This chain uses TRBV14 with TRBJ2-7, with unresolved D. The V gene lost 1 base and the J gene lost 3 bases, with 10 bases spanning the gap. Germline V gene lookup returns CDR1 SGHDN and CDR2 FVKESK. This CDR3 is 14 amino acids long. The CDR3: CASSQGVGFYEQYF. CDR3 nucleotides: TGTGCCAGCAGCCAAGGAGTGGGTTTCTACGAGCAGTACTTC. Based on the CDR3 plus reference TRBV14 and TRBJ2-7, the full variable domain is EAGVTQFPSHSVIEKGQTVTLRCDPISGHDNLYWYRRVMGKEIKFLLHFVKESKQDESGMPNNRFLAERTGGTYSTLKVQPAELEDSGVYFCASSQGVGFYEQYFGPGTRLTVT.

This clonotype was detected only a few times. This chain joins TRBV12-3 or TRBV12-4 and TRBJ1-1; D might be TRBD1 (6 bases). With 6 bases removed from V and 1 base from J, the gap between germline ends came to 15 bases. The CDR3 contains 15 residues. The CDR3 protein is CASRSTGRGNTEAFF. CDR3 DNA: TGTGCCAGCAGATCGACAGGACGCGGGAACACTGAAGCTTTCTTT.

The chain is built from TRBV7-8 and TRBJ1-2, with D possibly being TRBD1 (6 bases). Germline V lookup: CDR1 SGHVS, CDR2 FQNEAQ. Trimming stripped 6 bases from V and 2 bases from J, with 16 bases between. The CDR3 spans 15 residues. CDR3: CASRPNTGTNYGYTF. The CDR3 nucleotides read TGTGCCAGCAGACCTAACACCGGGACAAACTATGGCTACACCTTC.

The chain has TRBV11-2 and TRBJ1-5; D call uncertain. There are 16 residues in the CDR3. Germline V gene sequence: CDR1 SGHAT, CDR2 FQNNGV. Trimming left V 5 bases short and J 2 bases short, with 16 bases between. CDR3 DNA sequence: TGTGCCAGCAGCCAAGAGGTGGGAAGTGGCAATCAGCCCCAGCATTTT. It is translated as CASSQEVGSGNQPQHF. Full variable domain (rest looked up from reference TRBV11-2 and TRBJ1-5): EAGVAQSPRYKIIEKRQSVAFWCNPISGHATLYWYQQILGQGPKLLIQFQNNGVVDDSQLPKDRFSAERLKGVDSTLKIQPAKLEDSAVYLCASSQEVGSGNQPQHFGDGTRLSIL.